The present TCR beta chain was sequenced within a study of blood T cell repertoires in COVID-19. Study-wide context: Sites across the United States, Italy and Spain contributed samples from acute and convalescent COVID-19.

Produced via immunoSEQ multiplex PCR; TCRdb's table is partial and in-frame only. The data contain roughly 45,000 clones, roughly 80% of them singletons. The ends lost 3 bases at V and 1 base at J; junction bases unmatched: 13. This CDR3 comprises 18 residues. CDR1 and CDR2 (germline): SGDLS, YYNGEE. This TCR came from a man aged 50-60 years with active COVID-19. The sequenced sample consisted of peripheral blood. The chain employs TRBV9 and TRBJ2-3, with TRBD1 matching over 8 bases. The CDR3 sequence is CASSADLTGGIRTDTQYF. In DNA, the CDR3 is TGTGCCAGCAGCGCTGATCTAACAGGGGGTATTCGCACAGATACGCAGTATTTT.